These T cell receptor beta chains were read from a single sample in a study of T cells in Graves' hyperthyroidism and ophthalmopathy. TCRdb reanalysed the multiplex PCR reads using MiXCR and keeps one entry per CDR3 protein. The table lists fewer than 650,000 distinct CDR3 sequences, more than 11% of them singletons. What was sequenced was blood. The source is a woman in her thirties with Graves' hyperthyroidism that later progressed to Graves' ophthalmopathy. Both conserved end residues are part of each CDR3. A D gene is named only where the DNA matches it firmly. A row's size may be missing; if present it is once, few, many or a size class.

v_call	clone_size	j_call	d_call	cdr3_nt	cdr3_aa
TRBV20-1	few	TRBJ2-5	TRBD2	TGCAGTGCGGGACTACCCGCCTTAGAGACCCAGTACTTC	CSAGLPALETQYF
TRBV20-1	-	TRBJ2-3	TRBD2	TGCAGTGTCTCACTAGCGGGAGGTACAGATACGCAGTATTTT	CSVSLAGGTDTQYF
TRBV20-1	-	TRBJ2-1	TRBD2	TGCAGTGCTGCCCCTAGCGGGAGCTGGTCTGAGCAGTTCTTC	CSAAPSGSWSEQFF
TRBV7-9	-	TRBJ2-7	-	TGTGCCAGCAGCTTAGGCCCCTCTCAGTCGCTCCGCTACGAGCAGTACTTC	CASSLGPSQSLRYEQYF
TRBV12-3/TRBV12-4	many	TRBJ2-5	-	TGTGCCAGCAGCAATACAGGGAGGGAGACCCAGTACTTC	CASSNTGRETQYF
TRBV12-3/TRBV12-4	-	TRBJ2-2	TRBD2	TGTGCCAGCAGTTTGACTAGCGGGAGCCCTTGGAACACCGGGGAGCTGTTTTTT	CASSLTSGSPWNTGELFF
TRBV28	-	TRBJ1-2	-	TGTGCCAGCAGCGACGGCCCCGGTGTCTACACCTTC	CASSDGPGVYTF
TRBV5-6	many	TRBJ1-1	TRBD1	TGTGCCAGCAGCTTCCTGGACAGGGGGAACACTGAAGCTTTCTTT	CASSFLDRGNTEAFF
TRBV19	few	TRBJ2-7	-	TGTGCCAGTAGTATAGCGTACGGGCAGACTCACACCTACGAGCAGTACTTC	CASSIAYGQTHTYEQYF
TRBV27	many	TRBJ2-2	-	TGTGCCAGCAGTTTGCTTAGCACGGGCCCCGGGGAGCTGTTTTTT	CASSLLSTGPGELFF
TRBV9	few	TRBJ1-2	-	TGTGCCAGCAGCCCCAGGGATTCTGGATATGGCTACACCTTC	CASSPRDSGYGYTF
TRBV27	-	TRBJ2-2	-	TGTGCCAGCAGTTTGGTTTGGGGGGTGAACACCGGGGAGCTGTTTTTT	CASSLVWGVNTGELFF
TRBV28	many	TRBJ1-1	TRBD1	TGTGCCAGCAGTGACAGGGACCTCACTGAAGCTTTCTTT	CASSDRDLTEAFF
TRBV15	-	TRBJ2-1	TRBD1	TGTGCCACCAGCGGGGGACAGGGGGCCTACAATGAGCAGTTCTTC	CATSGGQGAYNEQFF
TRBV3-1	many	TRBJ2-1	-	TGTGCCAGCAGCCCCGCCGACAATGAGCAGTTCTTC	CASSPADNEQFF
TRBV12-3/TRBV12-4	-	TRBJ1-4	-	TGTGCCAGCAGTTATACCCGAGGGATTGAAAAACTGTTTTTT	CASSYTRGIEKLFF
TRBV7-2	many	TRBJ2-3	-	TGTGCCAGCAGCGGGGGACCGCTTACAGATACGCAGTATTTT	CASSGGPLTDTQYF
TRBV5-1	few	TRBJ2-7	-	TGCGCCAGCAGCTTGATCCCTAACGAGCAGTACTTC	CASSLIPNEQYF
TRBV19	many	TRBJ1-2	TRBD1	TGTGCCAGTAGTACGGGACAGATCTATGGCTACACCTTC	CASSTGQIYGYTF
TRBV9	-	TRBJ1-1	-	TGTGCCAGCAGCCTTAAGGGGTTGAACACTGAAGCTTTCTTT	CASSLKGLNTEAFF
TRBV12-3/TRBV12-4	many	TRBJ2-7	TRBD2	TGTGCCAGCAGCCTTTTTAGCGGGAGTGGGAACGAGCAGTACTTC	CASSLFSGSGNEQYF
TRBV11-2	many	TRBJ1-1	-	TGTGCCAGCAGCTTAAGGGGATTCGGTAACACTGAAGCTTTCTTT	CASSLRGFGNTEAFF
TRBV2	many	TRBJ1-5	-	TGTGCCAGCTGGGGAAGTTATAGCAATCAGCCCCAGCATTTT	CASWGSYSNQPQHF
TRBV28	many	TRBJ2-7	TRBD1	TGTGCCAGCAAGGGGTCAGGGGGCCCGTACGAGCAGTACTTC	CASKGSGGPYEQYF
TRBV7-3	many	TRBJ2-3	-	TGTGCCAGCAGTCGCACAGGGCCCCCAGATACGCAGTATTTT	CASSRTGPPDTQYF
TRBV20-1	-	TRBJ2-1	-	TGCAGTGCTAGAGTATTTGGACGGTTAAACAATGAGCAGTTCTTC	CSARVFGRLNNEQFF
TRBV28	many	TRBJ1-5	-	TGTGCCAGCAAGGGGGGTCCGCGCAATCAGCCCCAGCATTTT	CASKGGPRNQPQHF
TRBV11-1	many	TRBJ2-5	-	TGTGCCAGCAGCTTAATAGGTACAGGGCCCCAAGAGACCCAGTACTTC	CASSLIGTGPQETQYF
TRBV11-2	many	TRBJ2-5	-	TGTGCCAGCAGTAACGTCCCATGGGAGACCCAGTACTTC	CASSNVPWETQYF
TRBV6-2/TRBV6-3	few	TRBJ1-2	TRBD1	TGTGCCAGCGGAGAACCCCGGGGACAGGGTAACTATGGCTACACCTTC	CASGEPRGQGNYGYTF
TRBV4-1	-	TRBJ1-2	-	TGCGCCAGCAGCCAAGGGGAGGGATATGGCTACACCTTC	CASSQGEGYGYTF
TRBV29-1	many	TRBJ1-2	-	TGCAGCGTTTTTTCTCGGGGCTATGGCTACACCTTC	CSVFSRGYGYTF
TRBV4-3	many	TRBJ1-1	-	TGCGCCAGCAGCCAAGATGGGGCCCTCAGGGGTGAAGCTTTCTTT	CASSQDGALRGEAFF
TRBV2	-	TRBJ1-1	-	TGTGCCAGCAGTGAAGAGACACTTCGCATGAACACTGAAGCTTTCTTT	CASSEETLRMNTEAFF
TRBV19	few	TRBJ1-2	TRBD1	TGTGCCAGTACCCAGGGGGACTATGGCTACACCTTC	CASTQGDYGYTF
TRBV4-1	many	TRBJ1-1	-	TGCGCCAGCAGCCAGGTTGACAGGAGCACTGAAGCTTTCTTT	CASSQVDRSTEAFF
TRBV18	few	TRBJ2-1	TRBD2	TGTGCCAGCTCACCACCGAAGACTAGCAGGGACAATGAGCAGTTCTTC	CASSPPKTSRDNEQFF
TRBV19	many	TRBJ1-2	TRBD1	TGTGCCAGTAACGCCAGAAAGGGGGCGGTTAACTATGGCTACACCTTC	CASNARKGAVNYGYTF
TRBV12-3/TRBV12-4	many	TRBJ1-2	TRBD1	TGTGCCAGCAGTGCCAGACAGGGGGCCGACTATGGCTACACCTTC	CASSARQGADYGYTF
TRBV11-3	many	TRBJ1-1	-	TGTGCCAGCAGGCCTCGACGAATGAACACTGAAGCTTTCTTT	CASRPRRMNTEAFF
TRBV27	many	TRBJ2-3	TRBD2	TGTGCCAGCAGTCTCAGACTAGCGGGGACTTCAGATACGCAGTATTTT	CASSLRLAGTSDTQYF
TRBV7-9	once	TRBJ1-2	TRBD1	TGTGCCAGCAGCTCGGGCGGGGGGGGACAGGACTATGGCTACACCTTC	CASSSGGGGQDYGYTF
TRBV5-1	many	TRBJ1-2	-	TGTGCCAGCAGGCTAGGGGGGAACTATGGCTACACCTTC	CASRLGGNYGYTF
TRBV4-1	few	TRBJ1-5	-	TGCGCCAGCAGCCAAGATTCGGTTTTTCAGCCCCAGCATTTT	CASSQDSVFQPQHF
TRBV9	many	TRBJ1-1	-	TGTGCCAGCAGCGAAGGGTCTGGGGACACTGAAGCTTTCTTT	CASSEGSGDTEAFF
TRBV7-2	many	TRBJ2-7	-	TGTGCCAGCAGCTCAAGGACACTTCTATCCTACGAGCAGTACTTC	CASSSRTLLSYEQYF
TRBV12-3/TRBV12-4	many	TRBJ2-2	TRBD2	TGTGCCAGCTGGGGGGGGGTCACCGGGGAGCTGTTTTTT	CASWGGVTGELFF
TRBV27	-	TRBJ1-5	-	TGTGCCAGCAGTTTATGGGCAGCCGAAAATCAGCCCCAGCATTTT	CASSLWAAENQPQHF